This TCR beta chain was identified during a study of shared clonotypes between healthy human individuals. Study-wide context: In total, the donors were two women and a few men aged 18 to 49.

Germline assignment: CDR1 DFQATT and CDR2 SNEGSKA (reference sequence). CDR3 size: 10 residues. Trimming left V 6 bases short and J 4 bases short, with 6 bases between. HIV-negative, healthy adults without recent acute infections or vaccinations were the donors. In the CD4+ fraction, cells were divided into CD45RA+ naive and CD45RA-negative memory subsets. This clone was seen a single time. The assay ran at deep level. The repertoire was sequenced with immunoSEQ multiplex PCR; TCRdb's copy has only in-frame clones and lacks some. The sample has roughly 2.4 million clones, 90% to 96% seen once. The receptor comes from a man in his late teens or twenties in good health. The specimen was naive CD4+ T cells sorted from blood. Subset given: CD45RA+ positively selected. V usage is TRBV20-1 and J usage is TRBJ1-1; D unresolved. The CDR3 DNA sequence: TGCAGTGCCCCGGCCACTGAAGCTTTCTTT. Translation: CSAPATEAFF.